Following are 18 T cell receptor beta chains from one sample sequenced in a study of beta chain features in type 1 diabetes (dated by TCRdb to the late 2010s). Receptors were amplified or captured by the immunoSEQ multiplex PCR assay. The entire isolated RNA was reverse transcribed using the High Capacity cDNA Reverse Transcription Kit, and thus expressed TCRB transcripts were sequenced. Sourced from immuneACCESS, this table was stored by TCRdb with only in-frame sequences that have V and J called. A share of the clones is absent; for the studies checked, an unresolved V gene accounts for under half, and the remainder has no known explanation. The sample profile shows about 620,000 clones; 15% to 19% of them were found once. Clones ranked in the top ten supply around 0.1% of the sample. The specimen sequenced was naive CD4+ T cells from blood. What the cell subset or site label conveys for this sample: true naive CD4+ T cells. These receptor sequences come from a young man in good health.

This clone was counted a few times. The chain has TRBV11-2 and TRBJ2-4; D tentatively reads TRBD1 or TRBD2 (5 bases each). The germline V gene encodes CDR1 SGHAT and CDR2 FQNNGV. The CDR3 has 15 residues. Trimming pared 5 bases from V and 1 base from J, leaving 12 bases between. The DNA of the CDR3 is TGTGCCAGCAGCCCTACCGGGGCGGCCAAAAACATTCAGTACTTC. Protein product: CASSPTGAAKNIQYF.

The chain uses TRBV7-2 and TRBJ1-2, with 7 positions matching TRBD1. V shed 5 bases, J shed 0 bases, and the junction held 9 bases outside the gene matches. The CDR3 extends over 16 amino acids. CDR1 and CDR2 (germline): SGHTA, FQGNSA. Here the CDR3 DNA reads TGTGCCAGCAGCCCTAGGAGACAGGGCTCTAACTATGGCTACACCTTC. Its translation is CASSPRRQGSNYGYTF.

The chain is built from TRBV7-2 and TRBJ2-1; no definite D call. Per germline, CDR1 SGHTA and CDR2 FQGNSA. Trimming pared 5 bases from V and 1 base from J, leaving 12 bases between. The CDR3 extends over 15 amino acids. Here the CDR3 reads CASSPETYSYNEQFF. CDR3 nucleotide sequence: TGTGCCAGCAGCCCGGAGACATATTCCTACAATGAGCAGTTCTTC.

The chain has TRBV18 and TRBJ1-2; D not certain. V was clipped by 6 bases and J by 6 bases, with 11 bases between them. Looked up from germline, CDR1 is KGHSH and CDR2 is LQKENI. This CDR3 contains 12 residues. Here the CDR3 reads CASSSKTDGYTF. CDR3 DNA: TGTGCCAGCTCCTCAAAAACTGATGGCTACACCTTC.

This sequence joins TRBV18 and TRBJ2-7; D is possibly TRBD1 (6 bases). This CDR3 region has 14 residues. Germline V lookup: CDR1 KGHSH, CDR2 LQKENI. V lost 3 bases and J lost 2, with 11 bases in between. The CDR3: CASSPDQGPYEQYF. CDR3 nucleotide sequence: TGTGCCAGCTCACCGGATCAGGGGCCCTACGAGCAGTACTTC.

This clone was observed a few times. This chain joins TRBV10-3 and TRBJ1-1; D unclear. V lost 3 bases to trimming and J lost 0 bases, with 11 bases between them. CDR1 is ENHRY and CDR2 is SYGVKD in the germline V gene. This CDR3 region has 15 residues. The CDR3 DNA reads TGTGCCATCAGTGACCACCAGATAATGAACACTGAAGCTTTCTTT. Translating it yields CAISDHQIMNTEAFF.

This sequence joins TRBV27 and TRBJ2-1, with TRBD2 matching over 13 bases. CDR1 is MNHEY, CDR2 SMNVEV, per germline (reference sequence). V dropped 4 bases and J dropped 0; count of bases not matched to a gene: 12. The CDR3 consists of 20 residues. CDR3 coding DNA: TGTGCCAGCAGTTCATTCGGACTAGCGGGAGCCGCGAGCTCCTACAATGAGCAGTTCTTC. Its translation is CASSSFGLAGAASSYNEQFF.

This clone showed up just a few times. V and J are TRBV18 and TRBJ2-1, with 7 bases matching TRBD2. The germline V gene encodes CDR1 KGHSH and CDR2 LQKENI. The trim removed 8 bases at V and 3 bases at J, leaving 13 bases unmatched. The CDR3 loop spans 16 amino acids. DNA for the CDR3: TGTGCCAGCGCGTCACGTGCGGGAGAGGGCTACAATGAGCAGTTCTTC. Protein product: CASASRAGEGYNEQFF. Complete variable domain (other parts from reference TRBV18 and TRBJ2-1): NAGVMQNPRHLVRRRGQEARLRCSPMKGHSHVYWYRQLPEEGLKFMVYLQKENIIDESGMPKERFSAEFPKEGPSILRIQQVVRGDSAAYFCASASRAGEGYNEQFFGPGTRLTVL.

This clone was seen a few times. This chain links TRBV14 with TRBJ1-2, with 7 bases that match TRBD1. This CDR3 has 16 residues. Germline CDR1 is SGHDN and CDR2 is FVKESK. V dropped 4 bases and J dropped 0; count of bases not matched to a gene: 8. The CDR3 loop reads CASSRLQGIANYGYTF. The CDR3 nucleotides read TGTGCCAGCAGCCGATTACAGGGGATAGCTAACTATGGCTACACCTTC.

This chain uses TRBV11-1 with TRBJ2-2; the D is unclear. The CDR3 is 15 residues long. CDR1 is SGHAT, CDR2 FQDESV, per germline (reference sequence). V lost 1 base and J 1 base, leaving 7 bases between the germline ends. The CDR3 protein is CASSLEAGNTGELFF. CDR3 DNA: TGTGCCAGCAGCTTAGAGGCAGGGAACACCGGGGAGCTGTTTTTT.

The J gene is TRBJ2-1, the V gene TRBV25-1; the match to TRBD2 covers 11 bases. With 7 bases clipped from V and 3 bases from J, the junction kept 5 bases outside the gene matches. The CDR3 covers 15 residues. The germline V gene has CDR1 MGHDK and CDR2 SYGVNS. For the CDR3, the DNA is TGTGCCAGCAACCCGGGACTAGCGGTCTACAATGAGCAGTTCTTC. This translates into CASNPGLAVYNEQFF.

This chain joins TRBV4-3 and TRBJ2-7; 10 bases agree with TRBD2. This CDR3 contains 20 residues. CDR1 is LGHNA and CDR2 is YSLEER in the germline V gene. V shed 0 bases and J 5 bases; nucleotides not matched to a gene: 19. The DNA for the CDR3 is TGCGCCAGCAGCCAAGATTGGGCTAGCGGGGGTGATCTCTCCCTCGACGAGCAGTACTTC. Its translation: CASSQDWASGGDLSLDEQYF.

This clone showed up just a few times. The CDR3 loop reads CASSRTATERQGTQYF. The CDR3 DNA reads TGTGCCAGCAGCCGTACAGCGACCGAACGTCAGGGGACGCAGTATTTT. The chain joins TRBV7-9 to TRBJ2-3; D is possibly TRBD1 (6 bases). CDR3 size: 16 residues. The V gene lost 5 bases and the J gene lost 9 bases, with 24 bases spanning the gap. Germline CDR1 is SEHNR and CDR2 is FQNEAQ (reference sequence).

The table lists this clone with a few counts. The sample carries other DNA sequences with the same CDR3. The chain carries TRBV7-9 and TRBJ1-5; no reliable D call. The CDR3 sequence is 13 residues long. Germline V CDR1 and CDR2: SEHNR, FQNEAQ (reference sequence). The germline V and J ends were trimmed by 1 base and 2 bases, with 3 bases remaining between them. The CDR3 loop reads CASSLDGNQPQHF. The CDR3, as DNA: TGTGCCAGCAGCTTAGATGGCAATCAGCCCCAGCATTTT.

V usage is TRBV7-8 and J usage is TRBJ1-1; no definite D call. The CDR3 sequence is 16 residues long. Germline V gene lookup returns CDR1 SGHVS and CDR2 FQNEAQ. V shed 5 bases and J shed 7 bases, with 23 bases lying between them. In nucleotides, the CDR3 is TGTGCCAGCAGCACCTCGTTGCTGACCTCGCGGATTGAAGCTTTCTTT. Residues: CASSTSLLTSRIEAFF.

This clone was detected a few times. This chain joins TRBV18 and TRBJ2-7, with TRBD1 as a possible D gene (5 bases). Germline V CDR1 and CDR2: KGHSH, LQKENI. This CDR3 spans 16 amino acids. V was pared by 4 bases and J by 3 bases, with 19 bases between. CDR3 in amino acids: CASSQLDSPQLYEQYF. Here the CDR3 DNA reads TGTGCCAGCTCACAACTCGACAGCCCTCAGCTCTACGAGCAGTACTTC.

This clone was seen more than once but under ten times. This chain joins TRBV4-2 and TRBJ2-7; 7 bases are shared with TRBD1. The J segment lost 3 bases and the V segment lost 1 base, leaving 6 bases of the junction unmatched. The germline gives CDR1 LGHNA, CDR2 YNFKEQ. There are 15 residues in the CDR3. CDR3 in DNA: TGTGCCAGCAGCCAAGTCGAGGGACAGAACTACGAGCAGTACTTC. It yields the protein CASSQVEGQNYEQYF.

Here the CDR3 DNA reads TGTGCCAGCAGCTTCCCCCCGGGGGTGGACTACGAGCAGTACTTC. It is translated as CASSFPPGVDYEQYF. The J gene is TRBJ2-7, the V gene TRBV5-6, with TRBD2 as a possible D gene (6 bases). CDR1 SGHDT and CDR2 YYEEEE come from the germline V gene. The V gene lost 2 bases and the J gene lost 3 bases, with 15 bases spanning the gap. CDR3 length: 15 residues.